Below are 3 T cell receptor beta chains sequenced from a single sample in a study of blood T cell repertoires in COVID-19. The table came from immunoSEQ multiplex PCR; TCRdb's copy has only in-frame clones and leaves some out. Of 200,000 to 250,000 clones in the sample, 70% to 85% were seen once. The sequencing sample was made of PBMCs or T cells enriched from blood (not recorded which). Every receptor here comes from a woman aged 55-69 years who had recovered from COVID-19.

This clone occurred once. The chain joins TRBV11-3 to TRBJ2-3, with TRBD1 matching over 8 bases. The V gene's germline CDR1 is SGHNT and CDR2 YENEEA. V shed 5 bases, J shed 1 base, and the junction held 11 bases outside the gene matches. The CDR3 is 17 amino acids. DNA for the CDR3: TGTGCCAGCAGCCATAGGGGACAGGATGTTCGCACAGATACGCAGTATTTT. It specifies CASSHRGQDVRTDTQYF.

This clone was observed once. The chain recombines TRBV20-1 with TRBJ1-2; tentative D call: TRBD1 (5 bases). CDR3 length: 11 residues. Trimming stripped 5 bases from V and 6 bases from J, with 10 bases between. Germline CDR1 and CDR2: DFQATT and SNEGSKA (reference sequence). The CDR3 protein is CSAGARNGYTF. Written as DNA, the CDR3 is TGCAGTGCTGGGGCCAGAAATGGCTACACCTTC.

This clone appeared a single time. This chain connects TRBV12-5 to TRBJ1-4, with D perhaps TRBD1 (5 bases). Trimming left V 5 bases short and J 8 bases short, with 12 bases between. Germline CDR1 is LGHNT and CDR2 is FRNRAP. The CDR3 runs to 13 residues. CDR3 in DNA: TGTGCTAGTGGTGGCCCAGGGAACGAAAAACTGTTTTTT. Translating gives CASGGPGNEKLFF.